This T cell receptor beta chain was identified in a study of T cells in Graves' hyperthyroidism and ophthalmopathy. Amplification yielded TCR beta CDR3 regions, with RNA transcripts as the source. With the HTBI primer set, the TCR CDR3 went through a first round of RT-PCR. TCRdb re-analysed the multiplex PCR reads in MiXCR, keeping a single row per CDR3 protein. The sample carries around 260,000 distinct CDR3 sequences, 20% to 25% recorded once. Patients were excluded for uncontrolled infection, other autoimmune disease, pregnancy or lactation. Diagnostic assessment was based on clinical symptoms, serum thyroxine and TRAb, thyroid ultrasound and orbital computed tomography. The CDR3 contains 12 residues. Germline CDR1 and CDR2: MNHNS and SASEGT. The V gene end was trimmed by 6 bases and the J gene end by 7 bases; junction bases not matched to a gene: 6.

Sequences were obtained from blood. The sequence came from a man aged 40-49 years with Graves' hyperthyroidism that later progressed to Graves' ophthalmopathy. V and J are TRBV6-1 and TRBJ2-7; TRBD2 agrees at 7 bases. In DNA, the CDR3 is TGTGCCAGCAGGCGGGGGTTAGGTGAGCAGTACTTC. Its translation: CASRRGLGEQYF.